The next 20 T cell receptor beta chains were all read from a single sample in a study of blood T cell repertoires in COVID-19. Data came from immunoSEQ multiplex PCR; TCRdb stores just in-frame clones and leaves some out. This sample has some 100,000 clones, with around 88% found just once. The sequenced material came from peripheral blood. These receptors originate from a woman in her 70s with acute or convalescent COVID-19.

This clone was detected only once. This chain joins TRBV6-5 and TRBJ1-1, with a possible D match to TRBD1 (5 bases). V lost 9 bases and J lost 1, with 9 bases in between. Germline V gives CDR1 MNHEY, CDR2 SVGAGI. CDR3 size: 12 residues. This CDR3 is CASRRGNTEAFF. CDR3 sequence (DNA): TGTGCCAGTAGGAGGGGGAACACTGAAGCTTTCTTT.

V and J are TRBV13 and TRBJ2-5; 11 positions match TRBD2. Losses at the gene ends were 5 bases for V and 3 bases for J; bases not matched to a gene: 8. The CDR3 extends over 16 amino acids. The V gene's germline CDR1 is PRHDT and CDR2 FYEKMQ (reference sequence). CDR3 protein: CASSKTGLAVEETQYF. In DNA form, the CDR3 reads TGTGCCAGCAGCAAAACGGGACTAGCGGTGGAAGAGACCCAGTACTTC.

In DNA, the CDR3 is TGTGCCAGCAGCCCAAGGACAGGGGGCTCCTATAATTCACCCCTCCACTTT. Translation gives CASSPRTGGSYNSPLHF. The chain recombines TRBV7-8 with TRBJ1-6; TRBD1 matches at 10 bases. CDR3 length equals 17 residues. Germline values: CDR1 SGHVS, CDR2 FQNEAQ. Losses at the gene ends were 5 bases for V and 0 bases for J; bases not matched to a gene: 4.

The chain recombines TRBV18 with TRBJ1-1; no definite D call. CDR1 is KGHSH and CDR2 is LQKENI in the germline V gene. Trimming took off 4 bases at V and 3 bases at J, with 9 bases between the two ends. The CDR3 is made up of 13 amino acids. The chain's CDR3 is CASSLSQDTEAFF. The CDR3 nucleotides are TGTGCCAGCTCACTATCCCAGGACACTGAAGCTTTCTTT. Looking up the rest from reference TRBV18 and TRBJ1-1 gives the full variable domain: NAGVMQNPRHLVRRRGQEARLRCSPMKGHSHVYWYRQLPEEGLKFMVYLQKENIIDESGMPKERFSAEFPKEGPSILRIQQVVRGDSAAYFCASSLSQDTEAFFGQGTRLTVV.

The rearrangement uses TRBV28 and TRBJ1-4, with a tentative D call TRBD1 (5 bases). This CDR3 spans 14 amino acids. V gave up 3 bases and J gave up 8 bases, with 13 bases separating them. In germline, CDR1 is MDHEN, CDR2 SYDVKM. The DNA of the CDR3 is TGTGCCAGCAGTTTGGGGGGGTTACGGGAAAAACTGTTTTTT. It yields the protein CASSLGGLREKLFF.

The genes are TRBV9 and TRBJ1-5; D is perhaps TRBD1 (6 bases). CDR3 size: 15 residues. CDR1 is SGDLS, CDR2 YYNGEE, per germline. The V and J ends lost 0 bases and 5 bases respectively, with 12 bases between them. The CDR3 nucleotides read TGTGCCAGCAGCGTAGCGGGGGGCATGGATCAGCCCCAGCATTTT. Protein product: CASSVAGGMDQPQHF.

V and J are TRBV4-1 and TRBJ1-2, with D possibly TRBD1 on 5 matching bases. The CDR3 length is 17 residues. The V end lost 4 bases, the J end lost 2 bases, and 20 bases lay between the germline ends. CDR1 MGHRA and CDR2 YSYEKL come from the germline V gene. The CDR3 region is CASSLGGIGGLNYGYTF. DNA of the CDR3: TGCGCCAGCAGCCTGGGGGGGATCGGAGGTCTCAACTATGGCTACACCTTC.

This chain links TRBV19 with TRBJ2-5; 9 bases map to TRBD2. Germline V gene lookup returns CDR1 LNHDA and CDR2 SQIVND (reference sequence). J was trimmed by 5 bases and V by 6 bases; bases with no gene match: 13. The CDR3 sequence is 16 residues long. CDR3 coding DNA: TGTGCCAGTAGGAGGGCGAGTAGCGGGGGAGCGGAGACCCAGTACTTC. It encodes CASRRASSGGAETQYF.

V gene TRBV3-1 (or the pseudogene TRBV3-2) combines with J gene TRBJ2-5; 9 nucleotides line up with TRBD2. The CDR3 spans 17 residues. The V gene's germline CDR1 is LGHDT and CDR2 YNNKEL (reference sequence). Trimming cost V 2 bases and J 5 bases; bases outside gene matches: 12. The CDR3 region is CASSQSSGLANRETQYF. The CDR3 DNA follows: TGTGCCAGCAGCCAATCTTCAGGACTAGCGAATCGGGAGACCCAGTACTTC.

This chain joins TRBV5-1 and TRBJ2-5; 12 bases match TRBD2. Unmatched junction bases numbered 6, after V lost 3 bases and J lost 6 bases. CDR3 length equals 15 residues. Germline values: CDR1 SGHRS, CDR2 YFSETQ. The CDR3 nucleotides read TGCGCCAGCAGCTCAGCTAGCGGGGGGGCAAAGACCCAGTACTTC. This gives the protein CASSSASGGAKTQYF.

The chain's CDR3 is CASSLTRDSYNEQFF. As DNA, the CDR3 is TGTGCCAGCAGCTTAACCCGGGACAGCTACAATGAGCAGTTCTTC. The chain is built from TRBV7-2 and TRBJ2-1; the match to TRBD1 covers 7 bases. The V gene's germline CDR1 is SGHTA and CDR2 FQGNSA. The V and J ends lost 2 bases and 3 bases, in that order; junction bases with no gene match: 4. This CDR3 spans 15 amino acids. The variable domain in full, completed from reference TRBV7-2 and TRBJ2-1, reads GAGVSQSPSNKVTEKGKDVELRCDPISGHTALYWYRQSLGQGLEFLIYFQGNSAPDKSGLPSDRFSAERTGGSVSTLTIQRTQQEDSAVYLCASSLTRDSYNEQFFGPGTRLTVL.

DNA of the CDR3: TGTGCCAGCAGTTACTCGACTACAAGCTCCTACGAGCAGTACTTC. Protein: CASSYSTTSSYEQYF. The chain uses TRBV6-6 and TRBJ2-7; possible D gene TRBD2, 5 bases. V gave up 0 bases and J gave up 0 bases, with 9 bases separating them. There are 15 residues in the CDR3. Germline CDR1 MNHNY, CDR2 SVGAGI (reference sequence).

The V gene is TRBV2, the J gene TRBJ2-3; D uncertain. Germline values: CDR1 SNHLY, CDR2 FYNNEI. The CDR3 spans 13 residues. V was pared by 7 bases and J by 0 bases, with 8 bases between. The CDR3 sequence: CASTGRSTDTQYF. CDR3 bases: TGTGCCAGCACAGGTCGTAGCACAGATACGCAGTATTTT.

The chain employs TRBV12-3 or TRBV12-4 and TRBJ2-5, with D possibly TRBD2 on 5 matching bases. Trimming pared 3 bases from V and 5 bases from J, leaving 7 bases between. The CDR3 is 12 residues long. The CDR3 bases are TGTGCCAGCAGTTTCGAGGGCGAGACCCAGTACTTC. Protein: CASSFEGETQYF.

The rearrangement uses TRBV5-4 and TRBJ2-5; D is perhaps TRBD2 (6 bases). Germline values: CDR1 SGHNT, CDR2 YYREEE (reference sequence). Trimming shortened V by 5 bases and J by 4 bases, and 15 bases separated the two germline ends. The CDR3 has 14 residues. CDR3 protein: CASREGRSGETQYF. CDR3 nucleotide sequence: TGTGCCAGCAGGGAGGGACGGTCCGGAGAGACCCAGTACTTC.

As concerns this clone: One end of the junction fails to match germline, which may point to a read error. This chain connects TRBV14 to TRBJ2-7; D gene unclear. CDR3 length: 11 residues. The germline gives CDR1 SGHDN, CDR2 FVKESK. CDR3 nucleotides: TGTGCCAGCAGCCAACGAACCCAGACAATCTTC. It codes for CASSQRTQTIF. The variable domain in full, with the rest retrieved from reference TRBV14 and TRBJ2-7, is EAGVTQFPSHSVIEKGQTVTLRCDPISGHDNLYWYRRVMGKEIKFLLHFVKESKQDESGMPNNRFLAERTGGTYSTLKVQPAELEDSGVYFCASSQRTQTIFGPGTRLTVT.

This chain uses TRBV28 with TRBJ2-3; D possibly corresponds to TRBD1 (5 bases). The CDR3 runs 14 residues. Per germline, CDR1 MDHEN and CDR2 SYDVKM. V lost 5 bases and J lost 6, with 15 bases in between. This CDR3 is CASSSVRVRDTQYF. CDR3 nucleotide sequence: TGTGCCAGCAGTAGTGTCAGGGTCCGGGATACGCAGTATTTT.

This clone has a single count. The rearrangement joins TRBV7-9 to TRBJ2-7; 8 bases match TRBD1. Germline V gene sequence: CDR1 SEHNR, CDR2 FQNEAQ (reference sequence). V shed 3 bases and J 11 bases; nucleotides not matched to a gene: 3. The CDR3 sequence is 11 residues long. The CDR3 nucleotides read TGTGCCAGCAGCTTCGGACAGGGAGAGTACTTC. Its translation: CASSFGQGEYF.

The chain employs TRBV9 and TRBJ1-2; 11 bases agree with TRBD1. The junction had 2 bases not matched to a gene; V was cut back by 2 bases and J by 2 bases. CDR3 length equals 15 residues. The germline V gene encodes CDR1 SGDLS and CDR2 YYNGEE. For the CDR3, the DNA is TGTGCCAGCAGCGTGGACAGGGGGCAGAACTATGGCTACACCTTC. It encodes CASSVDRGQNYGYTF.

This chain uses TRBV28 with TRBJ2-7, with 13 bases identical to TRBD2. Trimming cost V 8 bases and J 5 bases; bases outside gene matches: 15. CDR3 size: 17 residues. Germline CDR1 MDHEN, CDR2 SYDVKM. CDR3 protein: CASGTLSGLAGTHEQYF. The CDR3 DNA is TGTGCCAGCGGAACACTCTCGGGACTAGCGGGAACTCACGAGCAGTACTTC.